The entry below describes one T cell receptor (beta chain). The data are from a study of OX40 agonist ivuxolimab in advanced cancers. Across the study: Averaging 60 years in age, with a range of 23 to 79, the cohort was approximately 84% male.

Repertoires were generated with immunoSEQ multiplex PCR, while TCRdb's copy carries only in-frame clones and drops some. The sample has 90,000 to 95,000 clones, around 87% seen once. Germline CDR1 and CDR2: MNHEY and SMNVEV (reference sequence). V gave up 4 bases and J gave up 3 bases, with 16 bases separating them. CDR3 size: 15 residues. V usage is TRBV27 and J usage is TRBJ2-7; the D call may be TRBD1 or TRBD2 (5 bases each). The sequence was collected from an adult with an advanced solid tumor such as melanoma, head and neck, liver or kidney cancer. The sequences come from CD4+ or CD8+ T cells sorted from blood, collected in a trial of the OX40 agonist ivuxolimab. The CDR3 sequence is CASSSRGPGHYEQYF. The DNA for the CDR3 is TGTGCCAGCAGTTCCCGGGGACCCGGCCACTACGAGCAGTACTTC.